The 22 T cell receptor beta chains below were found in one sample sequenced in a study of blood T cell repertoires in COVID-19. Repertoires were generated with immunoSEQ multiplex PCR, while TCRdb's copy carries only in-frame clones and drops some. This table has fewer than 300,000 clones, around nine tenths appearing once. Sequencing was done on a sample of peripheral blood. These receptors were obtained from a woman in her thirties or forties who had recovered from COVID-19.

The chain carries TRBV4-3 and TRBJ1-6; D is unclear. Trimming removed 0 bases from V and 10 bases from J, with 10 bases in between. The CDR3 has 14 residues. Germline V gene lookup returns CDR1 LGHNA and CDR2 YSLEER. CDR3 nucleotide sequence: TGCGCCAGCAGCCAAGAGGAGGGCCGATCACCCCTCCACTTT. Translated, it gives CASSQEEGRSPLHF.

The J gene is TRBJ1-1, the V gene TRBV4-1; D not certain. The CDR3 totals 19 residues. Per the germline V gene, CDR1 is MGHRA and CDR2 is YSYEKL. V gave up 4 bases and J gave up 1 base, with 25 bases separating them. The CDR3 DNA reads TGCGCCAGCAGCCCTTACCCGGGATCCAACCCGGGCGGGAACACTGAAGCTTTCTTT. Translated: CASSPYPGSNPGGNTEAFF.

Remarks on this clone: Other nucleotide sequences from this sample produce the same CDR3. CDR3 in amino acids: CASSLVGRNTGELFF. The DNA for the CDR3 is TGTGCCAGCAGCTTAGTGGGCCGTAATACCGGGGAGCTGTTTTTT. The chain recombines TRBV11-2 with TRBJ2-2; D uncertain. CDR1 and CDR2 from the germline V gene are SGHAT and FQNNGV. The V and J ends lost 1 base and 5 bases respectively, with 11 bases between them. The CDR3 is made up of 15 amino acids. Looking up the rest from reference TRBV11-2 and TRBJ2-2 gives the full variable domain: EAGVAQSPRYKIIEKRQSVAFWCNPISGHATLYWYQQILGQGPKLLIQFQNNGVVDDSQLPKDRFSAERLKGVDSTLKIQPAKLEDSAVYLCASSLVGRNTGELFFGEGSRLTVL.

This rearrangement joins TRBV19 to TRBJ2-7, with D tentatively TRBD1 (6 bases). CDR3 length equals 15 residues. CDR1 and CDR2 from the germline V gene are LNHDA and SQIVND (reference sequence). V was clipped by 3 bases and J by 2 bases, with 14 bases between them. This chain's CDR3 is CASSITGPGAYEQYF. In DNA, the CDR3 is TGTGCCAGTAGTATTACAGGGCCGGGCGCCTACGAGCAGTACTTC.

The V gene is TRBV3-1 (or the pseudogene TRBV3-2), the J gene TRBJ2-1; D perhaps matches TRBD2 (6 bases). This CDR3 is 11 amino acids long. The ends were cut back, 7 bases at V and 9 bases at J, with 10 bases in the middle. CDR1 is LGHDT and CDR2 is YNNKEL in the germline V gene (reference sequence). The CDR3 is CASTPGGEQFF. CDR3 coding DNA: TGTGCCAGCACCCCCGGGGGTGAGCAGTTCTTC.

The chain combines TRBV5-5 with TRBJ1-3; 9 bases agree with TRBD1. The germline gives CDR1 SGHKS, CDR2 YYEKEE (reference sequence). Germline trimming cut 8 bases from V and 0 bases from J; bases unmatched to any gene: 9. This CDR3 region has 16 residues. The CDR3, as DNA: TGTGCCAGTGCGGGACAGGGTATTCTCTCTGGAAACACCATATATTTT. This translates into CASAGQGILSGNTIYF.

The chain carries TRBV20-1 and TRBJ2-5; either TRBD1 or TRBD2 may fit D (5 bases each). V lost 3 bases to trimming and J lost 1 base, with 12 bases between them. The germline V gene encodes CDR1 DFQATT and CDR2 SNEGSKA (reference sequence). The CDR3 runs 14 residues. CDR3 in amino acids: CSASGAAGQETQYF. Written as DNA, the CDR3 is TGCAGTGCTAGTGGGGCGGCGGGCCAAGAGACCCAGTACTTC.

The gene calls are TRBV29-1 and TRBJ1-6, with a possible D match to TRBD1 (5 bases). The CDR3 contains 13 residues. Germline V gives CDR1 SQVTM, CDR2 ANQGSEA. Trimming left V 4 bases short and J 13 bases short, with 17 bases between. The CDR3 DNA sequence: TGCAGCGTTGGACCGGGGGAGGGTTCGCCCCTCCACTTT. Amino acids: CSVGPGEGSPLHF.

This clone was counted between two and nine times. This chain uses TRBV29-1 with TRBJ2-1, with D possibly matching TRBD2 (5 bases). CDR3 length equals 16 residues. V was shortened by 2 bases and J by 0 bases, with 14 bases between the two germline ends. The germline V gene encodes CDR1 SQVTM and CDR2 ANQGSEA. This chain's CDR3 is CSVENPSGSSYNEQFF. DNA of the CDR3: TGCAGCGTTGAAAATCCGAGCGGAAGCTCCTACAATGAGCAGTTCTTC.

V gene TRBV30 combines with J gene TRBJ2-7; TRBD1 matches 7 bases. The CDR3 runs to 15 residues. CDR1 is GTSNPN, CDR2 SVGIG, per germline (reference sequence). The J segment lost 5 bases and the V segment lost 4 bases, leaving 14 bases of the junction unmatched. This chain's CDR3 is CAWTGNRGQRDEQYV. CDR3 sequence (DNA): TGTGCCTGGACGGGGAACAGGGGCCAGAGGGACGAGCAGTACGTC.

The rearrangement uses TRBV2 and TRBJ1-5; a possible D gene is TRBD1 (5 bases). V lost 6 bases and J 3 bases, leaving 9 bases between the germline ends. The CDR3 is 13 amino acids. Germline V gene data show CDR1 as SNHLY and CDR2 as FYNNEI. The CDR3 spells CASRDSPNQPQHF. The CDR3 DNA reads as TGTGCCAGCAGAGACAGCCCCAATCAGCCCCAGCATTTT.

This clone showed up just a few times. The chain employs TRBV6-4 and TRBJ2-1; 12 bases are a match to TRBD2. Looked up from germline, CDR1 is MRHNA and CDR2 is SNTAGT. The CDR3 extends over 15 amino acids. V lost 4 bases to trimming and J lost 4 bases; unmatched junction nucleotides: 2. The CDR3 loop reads CASSAGTSGYNEQFF. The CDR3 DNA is TGTGCCAGCAGTGCCGGGACTAGCGGGTACAATGAGCAGTTCTTC.

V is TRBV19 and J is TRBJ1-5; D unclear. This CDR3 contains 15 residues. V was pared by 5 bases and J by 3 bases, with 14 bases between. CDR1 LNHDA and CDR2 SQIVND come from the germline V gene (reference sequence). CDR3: CASSLGRANNQPQHF. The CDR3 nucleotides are TGTGCCAGTAGTCTGGGGAGGGCGAACAATCAGCCCCAGCATTTT.

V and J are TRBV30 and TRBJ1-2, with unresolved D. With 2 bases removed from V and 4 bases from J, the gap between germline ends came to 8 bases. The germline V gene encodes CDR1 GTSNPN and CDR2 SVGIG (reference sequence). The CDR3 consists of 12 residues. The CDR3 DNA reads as TGTGCCTGGAGTCCCGGTACCTATGGCTACACCTTC. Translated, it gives CAWSPGTYGYTF. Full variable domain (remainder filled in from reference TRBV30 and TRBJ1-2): SQTIHQWPATLVQPVGSPLSLECTVEGTSNPNLYWYRQAAGRGLQLLFYSVGIGQISSEVPQNLSASRPQDRQFILSSKKLLLSDSGFYLCAWSPGTYGYTFGSGTRLTVV.

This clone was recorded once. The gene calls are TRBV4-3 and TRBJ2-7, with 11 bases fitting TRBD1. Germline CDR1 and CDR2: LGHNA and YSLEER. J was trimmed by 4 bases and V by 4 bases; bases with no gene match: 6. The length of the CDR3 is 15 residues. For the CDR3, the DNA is TGCGCCAGCAGCCCCCGGACAGGGGGCTTTTACGAGCAGTACTTC. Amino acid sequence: CASSPRTGGFYEQYF.

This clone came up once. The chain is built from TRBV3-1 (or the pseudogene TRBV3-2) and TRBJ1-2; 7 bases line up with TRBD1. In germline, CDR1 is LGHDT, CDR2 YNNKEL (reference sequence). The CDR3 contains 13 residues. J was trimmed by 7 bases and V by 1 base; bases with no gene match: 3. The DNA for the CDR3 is TGTGCCAGCAGCCAAGTACAGGGGTTTGGCTACACCTTC. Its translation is CASSQVQGFGYTF.

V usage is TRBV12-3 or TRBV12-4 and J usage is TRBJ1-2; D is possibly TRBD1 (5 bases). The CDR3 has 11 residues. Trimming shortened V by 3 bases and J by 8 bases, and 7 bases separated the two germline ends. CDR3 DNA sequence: TGTGCCAGCAGTTTTAAGGGGGGCTACACCTTC. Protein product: CASSFKGGYTF.

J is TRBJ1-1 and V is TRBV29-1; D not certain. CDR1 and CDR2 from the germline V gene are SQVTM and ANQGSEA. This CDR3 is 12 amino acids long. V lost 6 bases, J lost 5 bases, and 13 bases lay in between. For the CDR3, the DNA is TGCAGCGTGGTCGGGGAAGCGACTGAAGCTTTCTTT. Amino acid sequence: CSVVGEATEAFF.

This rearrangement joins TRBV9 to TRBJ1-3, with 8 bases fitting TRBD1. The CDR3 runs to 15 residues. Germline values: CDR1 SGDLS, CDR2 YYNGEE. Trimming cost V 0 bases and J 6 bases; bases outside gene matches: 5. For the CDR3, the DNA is TGTGCCAGCAGCGTAGCCCCGACAGGGGTAAACACCATATATTTT. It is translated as CASSVAPTGVNTIYF.

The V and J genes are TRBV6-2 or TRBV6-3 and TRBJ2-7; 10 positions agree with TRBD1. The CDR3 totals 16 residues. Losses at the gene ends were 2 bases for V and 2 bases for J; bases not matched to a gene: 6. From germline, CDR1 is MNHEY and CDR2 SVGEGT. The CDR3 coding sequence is TGTGCCAGCAGTTACCCAACCGGGACAGGGGCCTACGAGCAGTACTTC. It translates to CASSYPTGTGAYEQYF.

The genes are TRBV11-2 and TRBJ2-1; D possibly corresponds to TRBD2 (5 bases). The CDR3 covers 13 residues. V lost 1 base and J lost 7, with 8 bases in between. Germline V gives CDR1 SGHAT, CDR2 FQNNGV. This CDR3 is CASSLGRLNEQFF. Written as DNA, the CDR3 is TGTGCCAGCAGCTTAGGGCGACTAAATGAGCAGTTCTTC.

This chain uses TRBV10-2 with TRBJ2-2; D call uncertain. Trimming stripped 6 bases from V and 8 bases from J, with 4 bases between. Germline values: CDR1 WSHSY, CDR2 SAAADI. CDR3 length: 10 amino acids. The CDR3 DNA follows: TGCGCCAGCAGGGCAGGGGAGCTGTTTTTT. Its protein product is CASRAGELFF.